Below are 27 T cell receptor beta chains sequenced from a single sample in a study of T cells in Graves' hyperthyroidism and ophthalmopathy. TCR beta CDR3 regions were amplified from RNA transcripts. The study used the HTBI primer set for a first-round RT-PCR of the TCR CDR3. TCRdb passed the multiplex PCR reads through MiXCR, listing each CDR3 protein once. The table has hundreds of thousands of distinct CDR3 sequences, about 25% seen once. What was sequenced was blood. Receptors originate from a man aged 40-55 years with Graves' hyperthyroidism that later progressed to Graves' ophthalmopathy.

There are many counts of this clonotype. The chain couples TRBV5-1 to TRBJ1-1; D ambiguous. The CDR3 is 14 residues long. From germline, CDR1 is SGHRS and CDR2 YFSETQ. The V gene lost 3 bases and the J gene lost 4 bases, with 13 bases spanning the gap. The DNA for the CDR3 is TGCGCCAGCAGCTCCCGAGCAGAGATCACTGAAGCTTTCTTT. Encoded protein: CASSSRAEITEAFF.

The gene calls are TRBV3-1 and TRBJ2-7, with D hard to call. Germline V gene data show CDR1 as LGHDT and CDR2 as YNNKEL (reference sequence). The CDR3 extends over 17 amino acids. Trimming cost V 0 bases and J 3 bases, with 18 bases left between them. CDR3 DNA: TGTGCCAGCAGCCAAGATGATCCCGACGGCGGAGTCTACGAGCAGTACTTC. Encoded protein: CASSQDDPDGGVYEQYF.

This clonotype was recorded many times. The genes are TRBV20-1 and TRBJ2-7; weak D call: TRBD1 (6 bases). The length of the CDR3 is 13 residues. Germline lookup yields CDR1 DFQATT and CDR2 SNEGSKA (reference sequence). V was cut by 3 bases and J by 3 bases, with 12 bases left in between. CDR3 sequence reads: CSARRGSLYEQYF. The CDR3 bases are TGCAGTGCTAGGAGGGGGTCCCTCTACGAGCAGTACTTC.

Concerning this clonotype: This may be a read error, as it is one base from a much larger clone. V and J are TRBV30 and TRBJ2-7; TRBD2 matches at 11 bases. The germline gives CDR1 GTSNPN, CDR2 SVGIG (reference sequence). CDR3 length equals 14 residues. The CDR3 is CAWSVTSGTYKQYF. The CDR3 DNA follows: TGTGCCTGGAGTGTGACTAGCGGGACCTACAAGCAGTACTTC. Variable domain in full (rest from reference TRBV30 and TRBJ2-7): SQTIHQWPATLVQPVGSPLSLECTVEGTSNPNLYWYRQAAGRGLQLLFYSVGIGQISSEVPQNLSASRPQDRQFILSSKKLLLSDSGFYLCAWSVTSGTYKQYFGPGTRLTVT.

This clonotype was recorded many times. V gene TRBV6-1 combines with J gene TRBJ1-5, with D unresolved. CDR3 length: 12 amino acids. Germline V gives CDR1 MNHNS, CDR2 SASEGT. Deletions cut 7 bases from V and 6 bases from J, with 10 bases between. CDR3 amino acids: CASTPGVQPQHF. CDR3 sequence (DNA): TGTGCCAGCACCCCAGGAGTTCAGCCCCAGCATTTT.

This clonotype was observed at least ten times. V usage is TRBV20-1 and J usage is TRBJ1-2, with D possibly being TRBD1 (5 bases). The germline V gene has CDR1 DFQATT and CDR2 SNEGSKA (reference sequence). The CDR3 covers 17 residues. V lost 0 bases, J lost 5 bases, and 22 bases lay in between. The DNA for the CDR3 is TGCAGTGCTAGAGATGTGCTATTTGGAGGGGCCAAGTATGGCTACACCTTC. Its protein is CSARDVLFGGAKYGYTF.

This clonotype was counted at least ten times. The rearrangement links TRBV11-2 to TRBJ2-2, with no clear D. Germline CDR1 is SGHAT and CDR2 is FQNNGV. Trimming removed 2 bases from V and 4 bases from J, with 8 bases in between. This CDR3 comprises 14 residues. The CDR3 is CASSLLSGTGELFF. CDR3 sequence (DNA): TGTGCCAGCAGCTTATTATCGGGCACCGGGGAGCTGTTTTTT.

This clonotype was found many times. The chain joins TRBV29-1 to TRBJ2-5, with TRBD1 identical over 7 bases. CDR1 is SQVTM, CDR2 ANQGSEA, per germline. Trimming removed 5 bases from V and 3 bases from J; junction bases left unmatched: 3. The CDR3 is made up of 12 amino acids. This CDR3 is CSVHRGEETQYF. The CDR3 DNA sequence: TGCAGCGTTCACAGGGGAGAAGAGACCCAGTACTTC. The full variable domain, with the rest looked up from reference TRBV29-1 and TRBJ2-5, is SAVISQKPSRDICQRGTSLTIQCQVDSQVTMMFWYRQQPGQSLTLIATANQGSEATYESGFVIDKFPISRPNLTFSTLTVSNMSPEDSSIYLCSVHRGEETQYFGPGTRLLVL.

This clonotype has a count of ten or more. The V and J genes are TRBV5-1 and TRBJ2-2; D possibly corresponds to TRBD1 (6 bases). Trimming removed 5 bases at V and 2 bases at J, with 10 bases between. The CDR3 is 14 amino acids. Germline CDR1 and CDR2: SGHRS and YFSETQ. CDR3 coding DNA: TGCGCCAGCAGACTACAGGGCAACACCGGGGAGCTGTTTTTT. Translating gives CASRLQGNTGELFF.

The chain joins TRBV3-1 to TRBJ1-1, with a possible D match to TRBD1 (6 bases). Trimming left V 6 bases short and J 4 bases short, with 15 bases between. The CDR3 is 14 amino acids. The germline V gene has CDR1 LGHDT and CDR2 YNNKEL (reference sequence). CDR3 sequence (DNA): TGTGCCAGCAGAAGACAGGCGACGGGCACTGAAGCTTTCTTT. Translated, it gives CASRRQATGTEAFF.

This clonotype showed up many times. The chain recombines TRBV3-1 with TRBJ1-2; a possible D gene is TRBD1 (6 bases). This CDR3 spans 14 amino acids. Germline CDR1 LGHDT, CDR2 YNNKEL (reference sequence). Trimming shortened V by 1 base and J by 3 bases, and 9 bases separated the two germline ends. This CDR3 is CASSQGGAYYGYTF. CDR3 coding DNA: TGTGCCAGCAGCCAAGGGGGGGCTTACTATGGCTACACCTTC.

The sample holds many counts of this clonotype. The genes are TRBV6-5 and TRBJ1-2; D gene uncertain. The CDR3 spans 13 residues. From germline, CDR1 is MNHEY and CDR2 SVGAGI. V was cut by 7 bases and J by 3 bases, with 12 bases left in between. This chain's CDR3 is CASKTHRDYGYTF. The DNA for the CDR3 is TGTGCCAGCAAGACCCACCGGGACTATGGCTACACCTTC.

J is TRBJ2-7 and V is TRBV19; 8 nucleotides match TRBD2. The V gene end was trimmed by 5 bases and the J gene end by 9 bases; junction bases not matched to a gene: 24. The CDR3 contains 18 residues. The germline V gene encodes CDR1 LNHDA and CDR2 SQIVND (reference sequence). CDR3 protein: CASSHRPYQERERSVQYF. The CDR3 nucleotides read TGTGCCAGTAGTCATCGCCCCTACCAAGAGCGGGAGAGGTCGGTGCAGTACTTC. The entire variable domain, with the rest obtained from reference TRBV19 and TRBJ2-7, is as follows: DGGITQSPKYLFRKEGQNVTLSCEQNLNHDAMYWYRQDPGQGLRLIYYSQIVNDFQKGDIAEGYSVSREKKESFPLTVTSAQKNPTAFYLCASSHRPYQERERSVQYFGPGTRLTVT.

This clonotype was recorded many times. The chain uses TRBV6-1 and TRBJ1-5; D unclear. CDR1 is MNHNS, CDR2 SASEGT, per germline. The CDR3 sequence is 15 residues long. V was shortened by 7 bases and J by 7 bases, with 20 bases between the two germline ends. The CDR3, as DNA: TGTGCCAGCAACTCCATTGGAAGGTCGGGCCAGCCCCAGCATTTT. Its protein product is CASNSIGRSGQPQHF.

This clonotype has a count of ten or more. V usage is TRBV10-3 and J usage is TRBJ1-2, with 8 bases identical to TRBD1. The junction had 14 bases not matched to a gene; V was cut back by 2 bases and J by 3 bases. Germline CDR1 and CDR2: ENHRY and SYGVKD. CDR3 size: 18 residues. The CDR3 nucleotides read TGTGCCATCAGTGAGCGGGGACTCAGGGGGCTTAAGGACTATGGCTACACCTTC. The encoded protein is CAISERGLRGLKDYGYTF.

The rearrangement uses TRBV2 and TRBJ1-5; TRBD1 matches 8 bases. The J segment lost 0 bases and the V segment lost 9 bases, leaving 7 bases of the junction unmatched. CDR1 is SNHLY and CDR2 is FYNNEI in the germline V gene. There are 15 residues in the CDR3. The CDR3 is CARALTGDSNQPQHF. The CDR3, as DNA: TGTGCCAGAGCTTTGACAGGGGATAGCAATCAGCCCCAGCATTTT.

CDR3 region: CASSQGGPYEQYF. The CDR3 bases are TGCGCCAGCAGCCAAGGAGGGCCCTACGAGCAGTACTTC. The gene calls are TRBV4-3 and TRBJ2-7, with D perhaps matching TRBD2 (5 bases). CDR1 LGHNA and CDR2 YSLEER come from the germline V gene. The CDR3 is made up of 13 amino acids. Between the trimmed V and J ends, which lost 1 base and 2 bases, there was a span of 6 bases.

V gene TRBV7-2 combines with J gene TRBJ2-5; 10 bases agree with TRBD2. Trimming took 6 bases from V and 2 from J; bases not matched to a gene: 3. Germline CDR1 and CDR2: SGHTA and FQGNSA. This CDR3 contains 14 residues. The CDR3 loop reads CASSRAGGQETQYF. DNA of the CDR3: TGTGCCAGCAGTAGAGCGGGAGGGCAAGAGACCCAGTACTTC. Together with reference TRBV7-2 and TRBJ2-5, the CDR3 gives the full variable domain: GAGVSQSPSNKVTEKGKDVELRCDPISGHTALYWYRQSLGQGLEFLIYFQGNSAPDKSGLPSDRFSAERTGGSVSTLTIQRTQQEDSAVYLCASSRAGGQETQYFGPGTRLLVL.

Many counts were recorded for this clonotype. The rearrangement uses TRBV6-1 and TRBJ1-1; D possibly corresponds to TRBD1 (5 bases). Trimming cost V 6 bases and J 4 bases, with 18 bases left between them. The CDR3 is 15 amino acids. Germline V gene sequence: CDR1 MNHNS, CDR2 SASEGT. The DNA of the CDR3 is TGTGCCAGCAGGGGACTGCGGGGAAGAGTCACTGAAGCTTTCTTT. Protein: CASRGLRGRVTEAFF.

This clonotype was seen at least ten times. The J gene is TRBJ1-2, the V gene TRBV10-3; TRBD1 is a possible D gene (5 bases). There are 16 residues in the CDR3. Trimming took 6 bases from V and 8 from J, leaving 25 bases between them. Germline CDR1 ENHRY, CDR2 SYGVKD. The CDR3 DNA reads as TGTGCCATCAGAGCTTCCCTCGCAGGCCCCAGGGAGGGCTACACCTTC. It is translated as CAIRASLAGPREGYTF.

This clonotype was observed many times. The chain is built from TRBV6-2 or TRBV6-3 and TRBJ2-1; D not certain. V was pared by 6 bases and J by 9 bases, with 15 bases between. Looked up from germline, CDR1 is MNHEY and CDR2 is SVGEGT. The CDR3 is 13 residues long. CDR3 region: CASSPLSLGEQFF. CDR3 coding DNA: TGTGCCAGCAGCCCCTTGTCCTTGGGTGAGCAGTTCTTC.

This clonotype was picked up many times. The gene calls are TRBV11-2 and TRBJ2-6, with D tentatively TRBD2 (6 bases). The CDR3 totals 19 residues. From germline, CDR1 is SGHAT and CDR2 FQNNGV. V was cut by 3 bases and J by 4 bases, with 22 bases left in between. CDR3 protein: CASSLEGGTLGIGANVLTF. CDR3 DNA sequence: TGTGCCAGCAGCTTGGAGGGCGGGACGTTGGGTATCGGGGCCAACGTCCTGACTTTC.

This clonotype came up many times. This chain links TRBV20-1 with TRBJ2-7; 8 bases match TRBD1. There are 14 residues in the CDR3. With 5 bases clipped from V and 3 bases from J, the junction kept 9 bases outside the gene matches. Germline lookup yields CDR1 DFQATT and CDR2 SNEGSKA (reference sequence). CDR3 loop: CSAPWRTGIYEQYF. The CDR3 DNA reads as TGCAGTGCTCCTTGGAGGACAGGGATCTACGAGCAGTACTTC.

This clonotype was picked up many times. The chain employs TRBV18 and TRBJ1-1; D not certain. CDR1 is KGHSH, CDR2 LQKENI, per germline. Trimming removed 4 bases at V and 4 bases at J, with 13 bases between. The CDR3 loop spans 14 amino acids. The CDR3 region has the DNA TGTGCCAGCTCACTTAGTCCTTGGGGCACTGAAGCTTTCTTT. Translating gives CASSLSPWGTEAFF.

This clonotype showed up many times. CDR3: CSAWNYGYTF. The CDR3, as DNA: TGCAGTGCTTGGAACTATGGCTACACCTTC. This sequence joins TRBV20-1 and TRBJ1-2; D remains unclear. Germline CDR1 and CDR2: DFQATT and SNEGSKA (reference sequence). Trimming left V 5 bases short and J 2 bases short, with 3 bases between. The CDR3 is 10 residues long.

The CDR3 protein is CASSLGTPVSGNTIYF. CDR3 DNA: TGTGCCAGCAGTTTGGGAACCCCTGTCTCTGGAAACACCATATATTTT. The chain is built from TRBV28 and TRBJ1-3; D is unresolved. The CDR3 loop spans 16 amino acids. Trimming stripped 3 bases from V and 0 bases from J, with 12 bases between. Germline lookup yields CDR1 MDHEN and CDR2 SYDVKM.

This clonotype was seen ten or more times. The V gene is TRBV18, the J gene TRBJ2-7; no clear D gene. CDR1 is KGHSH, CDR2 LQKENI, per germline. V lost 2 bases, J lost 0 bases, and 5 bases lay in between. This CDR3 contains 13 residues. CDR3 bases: TGTGCCAGCTCACCAAGGGACTCCTACGAGCAGTACTTC. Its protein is CASSPRDSYEQYF.